This TCR beta chain was recorded in a study of T cell repertoires in cytomegalovirus infection. TCRdb used MiXCR to reprocess the reads, holding one entry per CDR3 protein. The top ten hold roughly 13% of the sample, which has around 530,000 distinct CDR3 sequences, more than 25% seen once. The CDR3 sequence is 11 residues long. The V end was cut by 5 bases, the J end by 3 bases, with 4 bases between. The germline CDR1 and CDR2 sequences are KGHDR and SFDVKD. The chain recombines TRBV24-1 with TRBJ2-7; D remains unclear. This clonotype originated in a human donor in good health (CMV status not recorded). Some clones in this sample may be carry-over from other donors' samples. The material sequenced was PBMCs. The CDR3 reads CATSGGYEQYF. The CDR3 DNA reads TGTGCCACCAGTGGCGGCTACGAGCAGTACTTC.